This T cell receptor beta chain was sequenced for a study of blood T cell repertoires in COVID-19. The wider study: Spain, Italy and the United States supplied samples that represented acute and convalescent COVID-19.

This CDR3 region has 12 residues. Trimming stripped 3 bases from V and 9 bases from J, with 9 bases between. Original analysis: Cell counts per sample came from amplifying reference gene primers. The data were produced by immunoSEQ multiplex PCR, yet TCRdb's version contains in-frame clones alone and is incomplete. V and J calls and clone size are given by that table; D and trimming were obtained from the DNA. This table has about 330,000 clones, 80% to 90% appearing once. Sequencing used peripheral blood. V and J are TRBV12-3 or TRBV12-4 and TRBJ1-5; unclear D gene. The TCR originated in a man aged 25 to 40 with COVID-19, enrolled during active disease. Written as DNA, the CDR3 is TGTGCCAGCAGTTTGGCCCCGGGGCCCCAGCATTTT. Encoded protein: CASSLAPGPQHF.